Below are 16 T cell receptor beta chains sequenced from a single sample in a study of long-term antiretroviral therapy in people with HIV. The libraries were made with immunoSEQ v3.0 at survey level. TCRdb's copy holds only in-frame clones and misses some; the assay was immunoSEQ multiplex PCR. The sample lists some 33,000 clones; approximately 96% were seen once. The sample was unsorted PBMCs, taken 6.5 to 6.6 years after starting antiretroviral therapy. The receptor set was obtained from a man in his thirties or forties with HIV.

The V and J genes are TRBV23-1 and TRBJ2-7; tentatively, D is TRBD1 (6 bases). TRBV23-1 is given ORF status, its function remaining uncertain. The V end was cut by 10 bases, the J end by 3 bases, with 16 bases between. This CDR3 has 13 residues. CDR3 amino acids: CANLARGGYEQYF. The CDR3 coding sequence is TGCGCCAATCTGGCCAGGGGCGGCTACGAGCAGTACTTC.

This clone is a singleton in its sample. The chain combines TRBV11-1 with TRBJ1-4, with D uncertain. CDR3 length: 14 residues. V was pared by 6 bases and J by 0 bases, with 8 bases between. The germline gives CDR1 SGHAT, CDR2 FQDESV (reference sequence). The CDR3 nucleotides are TGTGCCAGCAGGGCGATTACAACTAATGAAAAACTGTTTTTT. This encodes CASRAITTNEKLFF.

V and J are TRBV6-5 and TRBJ2-2; no clear D gene. V lost 5 bases, J lost 7 bases, and 8 bases lay in between. From germline, CDR1 is MNHEY and CDR2 SVGAGI. The CDR3 has 12 residues. CDR3 sequence reads: CASSTPGGELFF. CDR3 nucleotides: TGTGCCAGCAGTACTCCGGGCGGGGAGCTGTTTTTT.

The chain carries TRBV4-3 and TRBJ2-5; 9 positions match TRBD1. After removal of 0 bases from V and 3 bases from J, the junction contained 5 bases not matched to a gene. The CDR3 totals 16 residues. Germline assignment: CDR1 LGHNA and CDR2 YSLEER. The chain's CDR3 is CASSQDGTGRKETQYF. The CDR3, as DNA: TGCGCCAGCAGCCAAGATGGGACAGGGAGAAAAGAGACCCAGTACTTC.

This rearrangement joins TRBV5-6 to TRBJ1-3; D gene ambiguous. V was cut by 1 base and J by 0 bases, with 11 bases left in between. Germline V gene lookup returns CDR1 SGHDT and CDR2 YYEEEE. The CDR3 has 16 amino acids. CDR3 coding DNA: TGTGCCAGCAGCTTGTCCGAGCTGAGCTCTGGAAACACCATATATTTT. It is translated as CASSLSELSSGNTIYF.

This sequence joins TRBV19 and TRBJ1-2; maybe TRBD1 (6 bases). Germline V gives CDR1 LNHDA, CDR2 SQIVND (reference sequence). The CDR3 extends over 13 amino acids. Trimming stripped 7 bases from V and 5 bases from J, with 14 bases between. This chain's CDR3 is CASTRQGSYGYTF. The CDR3 coding sequence is TGTGCCAGTACCCGCCAGGGGTCTTATGGCTACACCTTC.

The chain combines TRBV7-6 with TRBJ2-1, with D perhaps TRBD1 (6 bases). V lost 2 bases, J lost 0 bases, and 11 bases lay in between. The CDR3 runs to 16 residues. From germline, CDR1 is SGHVS and CDR2 FNYEAQ. Written as DNA, the CDR3 is TGTGCCAGCAGCTTACTTAGGGGGAGCTCCTACAATGAGCAGTTCTTC. Translation: CASSLLRGSSYNEQFF.

The chain uses TRBV29-1 and TRBJ2-1; 7 bases map to TRBD2. CDR3 length equals 16 residues. The germline V gene has CDR1 SQVTM and CDR2 ANQGSEA. After removal of 3 bases from V and 2 bases from J, the junction contained 10 bases not matched to a gene. Written as DNA, the CDR3 is TGCAGCGTTGATAGGAGCGGGGAAGGACCCTACAATGAGCAGTTCTTC. This encodes CSVDRSGEGPYNEQFF.

V and J are TRBV19 and TRBJ2-1; D remains ambiguous. Trimming removed 3 bases from V and 0 bases from J, with 12 bases in between. The CDR3 extends over 16 amino acids. From germline, CDR1 is LNHDA and CDR2 SQIVND (reference sequence). CDR3 nucleotide sequence: TGTGCCAGTAGTATTGTTCGGGTGAGCTCCTACAATGAGCAGTTCTTC. This encodes CASSIVRVSSYNEQFF. The full variable domain, in which reference TRBV19 and TRBJ2-1 provide the parts outside the CDR3, is DGGITQSPKYLFRKEGQNVTLSCEQNLNHDAMYWYRQDPGQGLRLIYYSQIVNDFQKGDIAEGYSVSREKKESFPLTVTSAQKNPTAFYLCASSIVRVSSYNEQFFGPGTRLTVL.

The CDR3 sequence: CASSPGTSGIFYNEQFF. The CDR3 DNA reads TGTGCCAGCAGCCCCGGGACTAGCGGTATTTTCTACAATGAGCAGTTCTTC. This chain links TRBV11-2 with TRBJ2-1; the match to TRBD2 covers 11 bases. CDR3 length: 17 residues. V lost 5 bases to trimming and J lost 3 bases; unmatched junction nucleotides: 9. Germline assignment: CDR1 SGHAT and CDR2 FQNNGV.

This chain connects TRBV6-1 to TRBJ1-1; D uncertain. The V gene's germline CDR1 is MNHNS and CDR2 SASEGT. Trimming stripped 3 bases from V and 1 base from J, with 6 bases between. CDR3 size: 13 residues. This CDR3 reads CASSEKRNTEAFF. The CDR3, as DNA: TGTGCCAGCAGTGAGAAGAGGAACACTGAAGCTTTCTTT.

The rearrangement joins TRBV7-8 to TRBJ1-3; no reliable D call. V lost 5 bases and J lost 4, with 12 bases in between. The length of the CDR3 is 14 residues. Per the germline V gene, CDR1 is SGHVS and CDR2 is FQNEAQ. The DNA for the CDR3 is TGTGCCAGCAGCCGTGAGACGGGGGGAAACACCATATATTTT. It encodes CASSRETGGNTIYF.

V gene TRBV10-3 combines with J gene TRBJ2-2; 10 bases align to TRBD1. J was trimmed by 4 bases and V by 8 bases; bases with no gene match: 4. The CDR3 has 14 residues. Germline CDR1 reads ENHRY; CDR2 reads SYGVKD. The CDR3 region has the DNA TGTGCCATCTCCGGGACAGGGGTCACCGGGGAGCTGTTTTTT. Amino acid sequence: CAISGTGVTGELFF.

This clone was counted once. This sequence joins TRBV7-8 and TRBJ2-7; 10 positions agree with TRBD2. J was trimmed by 1 base and V by 2 bases; bases with no gene match: 5. Germline values: CDR1 SGHVS, CDR2 FQNEAQ. The CDR3 totals 16 residues. DNA of the CDR3: TGTGCCAGCAGCTTATATGAGGGACTAGCGTCCTACGAGCAGTACTTC. Encoded protein: CASSLYEGLASYEQYF.

Written as DNA, the CDR3 is TGCGCCAGCAGCTTCGGACAGGGTTGGAATGAGCAGTTCTTC. This translates into CASSFGQGWNEQFF. The chain links TRBV5-1 to TRBJ2-1; 8 nucleotides line up with TRBD1. Germline V gives CDR1 SGHRS, CDR2 YFSETQ. The length of the CDR3 is 14 residues. V shed 2 bases, J shed 7 bases, and the junction held 5 bases outside the gene matches.

This chain connects TRBV6-1 to TRBJ2-7; 8 nucleotides match TRBD1. J gave up 0 bases and V 3 bases, and 1 base lay outside the gene matches. From germline, CDR1 is MNHNS and CDR2 SASEGT. This CDR3 has 14 amino acids. Here the CDR3 reads CASSEDRVSYEQYF. The CDR3 DNA is TGTGCCAGCAGTGAGGACAGGGTCTCCTACGAGCAGTACTTC.